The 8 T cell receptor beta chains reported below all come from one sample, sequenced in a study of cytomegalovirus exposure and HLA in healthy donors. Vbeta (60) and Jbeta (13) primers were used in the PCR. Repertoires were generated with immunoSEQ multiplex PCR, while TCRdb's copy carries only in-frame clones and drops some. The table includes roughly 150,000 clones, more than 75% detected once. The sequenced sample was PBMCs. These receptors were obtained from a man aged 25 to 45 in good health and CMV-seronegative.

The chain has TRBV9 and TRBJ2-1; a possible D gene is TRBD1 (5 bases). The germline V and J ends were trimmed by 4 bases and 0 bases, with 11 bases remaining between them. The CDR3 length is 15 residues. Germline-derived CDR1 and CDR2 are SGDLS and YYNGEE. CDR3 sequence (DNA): TGTGCCAGCAGCACACAGGTTAGCTCCTACAATGAGCAGTTCTTC. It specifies CASSTQVSSYNEQFF.

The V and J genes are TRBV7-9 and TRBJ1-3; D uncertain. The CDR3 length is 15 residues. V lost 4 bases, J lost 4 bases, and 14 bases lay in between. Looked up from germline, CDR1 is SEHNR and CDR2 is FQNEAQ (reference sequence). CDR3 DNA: TGTGCCAGCAGCTCCCTAGGGCCGGGGGGAAACACCATATATTTT. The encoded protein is CASSSLGPGGNTIYF.

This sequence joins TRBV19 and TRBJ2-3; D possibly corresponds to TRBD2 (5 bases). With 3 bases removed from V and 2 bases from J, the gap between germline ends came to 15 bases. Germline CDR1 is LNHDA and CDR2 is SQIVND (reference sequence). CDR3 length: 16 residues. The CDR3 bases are TGTGCCAGTAGTATGAACCGGGATGCAATCACAGATACGCAGTATTTT. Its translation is CASSMNRDAITDTQYF.

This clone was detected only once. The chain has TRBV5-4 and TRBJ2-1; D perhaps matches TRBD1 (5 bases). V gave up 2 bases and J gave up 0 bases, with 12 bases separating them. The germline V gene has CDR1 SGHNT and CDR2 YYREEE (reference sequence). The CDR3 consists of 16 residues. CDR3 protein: CASSLGQPSSYNEQFF. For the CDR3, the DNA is TGTGCCAGCAGCTTAGGACAACCGAGCTCCTACAATGAGCAGTTCTTC. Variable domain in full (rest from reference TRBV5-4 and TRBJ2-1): ETGVTQSPTHLIKTRGQQVTLRCSSQSGHNTVSWYQQALGQGPQFIFQYYREEENGRGNFPPRFSGLQFPNYSSELNVNALELDDSALYLCASSLGQPSSYNEQFFGPGTRLTVL.

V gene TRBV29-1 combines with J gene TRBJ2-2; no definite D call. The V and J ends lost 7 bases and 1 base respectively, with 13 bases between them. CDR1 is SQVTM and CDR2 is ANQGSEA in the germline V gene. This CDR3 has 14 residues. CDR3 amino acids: CSALAQMNTGELFF. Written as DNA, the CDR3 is TGCAGCGCCCTCGCCCAGATGAACACCGGGGAGCTGTTTTTT.

This CDR3 is CSVEDRAGGVPGELFF. The CDR3, as DNA: TGCAGCGTTGAAGATAGGGCGGGAGGGGTGCCCGGGGAGCTGTTTTTT. The chain joins TRBV29-1 to TRBJ2-2; 9 nucleotides agree with TRBD2. V was pared by 0 bases and J by 6 bases, with 8 bases of the junction left unmatched. This CDR3 spans 16 amino acids. Per the germline V gene, CDR1 is SQVTM and CDR2 is ANQGSEA.

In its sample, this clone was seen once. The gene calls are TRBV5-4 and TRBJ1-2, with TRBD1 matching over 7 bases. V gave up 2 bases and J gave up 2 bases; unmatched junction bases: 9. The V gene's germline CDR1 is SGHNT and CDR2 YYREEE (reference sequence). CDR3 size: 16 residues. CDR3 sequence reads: CASSFPEGAGNYGYTF. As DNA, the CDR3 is TGTGCCAGCAGCTTCCCTGAGGGGGCAGGGAACTATGGCTACACCTTC.

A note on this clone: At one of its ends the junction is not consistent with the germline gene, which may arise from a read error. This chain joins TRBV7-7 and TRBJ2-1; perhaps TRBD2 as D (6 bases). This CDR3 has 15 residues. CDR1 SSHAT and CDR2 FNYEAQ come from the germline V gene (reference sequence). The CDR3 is CASSLGLAVTNEQFF. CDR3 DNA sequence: TGTGCTAGCAGCTTAGGCTTAGCGGTGACTAATGAGCAGTTCTTC.